This TCR beta chain was recovered during a study of human T cells and chemical hapten exposure. Via MiXCR, TCRdb re-called the RACE reads, giving one row per CDR3 protein. The sample holds more than 85,000 distinct CDR3 sequences, less than 40% seen once. Noted time point: patch test 3, about 24 weeks after DPC sensitization. Regarding treatment: therapeutic diphenylcyclopropenone sensitization with weekly scalp DPC. Germline trimming cut 0 bases from V and 0 bases from J; bases unmatched to any gene: 10. The germline CDR1 and CDR2 sequences are LGHNA and YNFKEQ. This CDR3 has 19 amino acids. The chain couples TRBV4-2 to TRBJ2-3; TRBD2 agrees at 9 bases. The sample was whole blood, taken in connection with sensitization to the hapten diphenylcyclopropenone (DPC). The sequence was obtained from a man aged 40-50 years with alopecia areata. Some clones in this sample may be carry-over from other donors' samples. CDR3 residues: CASSQEPSGTGRSTDTQYF. CDR3 in DNA: TGTGCCAGCAGCCAAGAGCCTAGCGGGACGGGGAGGAGCACAGATACGCAGTATTTT.